This T cell receptor (beta chain) was sequenced during a study of blood T cell repertoires in COVID-19. Across the whole study: Italy, Spain and the United States were the sources of the convalescent and acute COVID-19 samples. PBMCs, B-cell-depleted T cells, or T cells were the source of the cDNA or gDNA that made up the material.

In the original processing: Researchers report that nucleated cell counts were estimated from reference gene primer amplification. Generated by immunoSEQ multiplex PCR, the TCRdb table keeps only in-frame clones and is missing some. That table gives V, J and clone size, and the DNA gave D and trimming. Of more than 250,000 clones listed, 80% to 90% are singletons. A Seattle source enrolled patients during active infection and followed them longitudinally. The source is a woman between 45 and 65 years old with COVID-19, enrolled during active disease. The sequenced material came from peripheral blood.

The CDR3 protein is CASSEGVSGVEAFF. CDR3 coding DNA: TGCGCCAGCAGTGAGGGGGTGTCGGGGGTTGAAGCTTTCTTT. V is TRBV10-2 and J is TRBJ1-1, with a possible D match to TRBD1 (5 bases). Deletions cut 2 bases from V and 7 bases from J, with 14 bases between. Germline CDR1 WSHSY, CDR2 SAAADI. The CDR3 contains 14 residues.